This is a list of T cell receptor beta chains from one sample in a study of identical twins. TCRdb independently ran MiXCR on the 5' RACE reads; one entry per CDR3 protein. The sample contains approximately 500,000 distinct CDR3 sequences, approximately 24% of which appear only once. This same sample was also part of a study on T cells expressing NK-cell markers.

Material: CD4+ T cells sorted from blood. These receptors came from a woman between 18 and 29 years old in good health. The CDR3 runs from the conserved cysteine through the conserved F or W. The order of the fields is clone size, J gene, V gene, D gene, CDR3 protein, CDR3 DNA. The D gene is left open where the match is weak. The size of a clone is reported for some rows only, either as once, few or many, or as a class for expanded clones.

>few|TRBJ1-2|TRBV29-1|NA
CSVTTSGYGYTF
TGCAGCGTTACCACCTCCGGTTATGGCTACACCTTC
>NA|TRBJ2-1|TRBV24-1|TRBD2
CATSDGGAGGDSSYNEQFF
TGTGCCACCAGTGATGGAGGGGCGGGGGGCGATAGCTCCTACAATGAGCAGTTCTTC
>NA|TRBJ2-7|TRBV7-2|NA
CASSLVRGGTYEQYF
TGTGCCAGCAGCTTAGTCAGGGGGGGGACATACGAGCAGTACTTC
>NA|TRBJ2-7|TRBV5-1|NA
CASSWVSPYEQYF
TGCGCCAGCAGCTGGGTCTCTCCCTACGAGCAGTACTTC
>NA|TRBJ1-1|TRBV6-2/TRBV6-3|NA
CASSYTPMNTEAFF
TGTGCCAGCAGTTACACCCCCATGAACACTGAAGCTTTCTTT
>NA|TRBJ2-5|TRBV5-1|TRBD1
CASSPQPGGEETQYF
TGCGCCAGCAGCCCCCAGCCAGGGGGCGAAGAGACCCAGTACTTC
>NA|TRBJ2-2|TRBV5-5|NA
CAIGSRPTGDGGGELFF
TGTGCCATCGGCTCCCGGCCAACGGGAGATGGAGGCGGGGAGCTGTTTTTT
>NA|TRBJ2-5|TRBV29-1|NA
CSVYARRSQETQYF
TGCAGCGTTTACGCCAGACGGAGCCAAGAGACCCAGTACTTC
>few|TRBJ2-5|TRBV4-3|NA
CASSQDRWGFSWYQETQYF
TGCGCCAGCAGCCAAGATCGTTGGGGCTTCTCTTGGTACCAAGAGACCCAGTACTTC
>NA|TRBJ2-1|TRBV7-8|TRBD1
CASSWQGAITNEQFF
TGTGCCAGCAGCTGGCAGGGGGCGATAACCAATGAGCAGTTCTTC
>NA|TRBJ2-7|TRBV5-1|NA
CASRKDKQGASYEQYF
TGCGCCAGCAGAAAAGACAAACAGGGAGCCTCCTACGAGCAGTACTTC
>few|TRBJ2-1|TRBV29-1|NA
CSATLGSLGEQFF
TGCAGCGCCACCCTAGGTTCATTGGGTGAGCAGTTCTTC
>NA|TRBJ2-6|TRBV7-8|TRBD1
CASWGAPGQGVAGANVLTF
TGTGCCAGCTGGGGGGCACCGGGACAGGGGGTCGCTGGGGCCAACGTCCTGACTTTC
>few|TRBJ2-7|TRBV10-3|TRBD2
CAISEIAGNYEQYF
TGTGCCATCAGTGAGATAGCGGGTAACTACGAGCAGTACTTC
>few|TRBJ2-5|TRBV4-2|TRBD1
CASSQDHRGGETQYF
TGTGCCAGCAGCCAAGACCACAGGGGTGGAGAGACCCAGTACTTC
>few|TRBJ1-2|TRBV29-1|NA
CSVFWASMGYTF
TGCAGCGTTTTCTGGGCCTCCATGGGCTACACCTTC
>NA|TRBJ2-2|TRBV12-3/TRBV12-4|TRBD2
CASSTTSGTGELFF
TGTGCCAGCAGTACGACTAGCGGGACCGGGGAGCTGTTTTTT
>NA|TRBJ2-1|TRBV4-3|NA
CASSQDVEYNEQFF
TGCGCCAGCAGCCAAGATGTGGAGTACAATGAGCAGTTCTTC
>NA|TRBJ2-1|TRBV4-3|NA
CASSQELATSYNEQFF
TGCGCCAGCAGCCAAGAGTTGGCAACCTCCTACAATGAGCAGTTCTTC
>NA|TRBJ2-5|TRBV5-1|NA
CASSYNGLNRDLQETQYF
TGCGCCAGCAGCTACAACGGACTAAACCGGGATTTACAAGAGACCCAGTACTTC
>NA|TRBJ2-1|TRBV7-2|NA
CASSFEDYYNEQFF
TGTGCCAGCAGCTTTGAAGACTACTACAATGAGCAGTTCTTC
>few|TRBJ2-5|TRBV20-1|TRBD2
CSAAGGLAGETQYF
TGCAGTGCCGCCGGGGGACTAGCGGGAGAGACCCAGTACTTC
>NA|TRBJ2-5|TRBV7-9|TRBD1
CASGPGQAFQETQYF
TGTGCCAGCGGGCCGGGACAGGCCTTCCAAGAGACCCAGTACTTC
>NA|TRBJ2-5|TRBV29-1|NA
CSVVDRSRRETQYF
TGCAGCGTTGTCGACCGTAGCAGACGAGAGACCCAGTACTTC
>few|TRBJ2-5|TRBV29-1|NA
CSVLTVSAQETQYF
TGCAGCGTTCTGACAGTCTCAGCCCAAGAGACCCAGTACTTC
>many|TRBJ2-1|TRBV7-9|NA
CASSLDPHDEQFF
TGTGCCAGCAGCCTAGACCCACATGATGAGCAGTTCTTC
>NA|TRBJ2-7|TRBV20-1|TRBD1
CSARGKGAMYEQYF
TGCAGTGCTAGAGGAAAGGGGGCAATGTACGAGCAGTACTTC
>few|TRBJ2-7|TRBV20-1|NA
CSARGLSYEQYF
TGCAGTGCGCGGGGTCTCTCCTACGAGCAGTACTTC
>NA|TRBJ2-1|TRBV20-1|TRBD1
CSASNRGSGNEQFF
TGCAGTGCTAGTAACAGGGGAAGTGGCAATGAGCAGTTCTTC
>few|TRBJ1-1|TRBV4-3|TRBD1
CASSQPGGRTEAFF
TGCGCCAGCAGCCAACCAGGGGGCAGGACTGAAGCTTTCTTT
>many|TRBJ2-5|TRBV27|NA
CASSLRLVSGTQYF
TGTGCCAGCAGTTTACGGCTAGTCTCTGGGACCCAGTACTTC
>NA|TRBJ2-5|TRBV29-1|NA
CSGGAGGETQYF
TGCAGCGGTGGGGCCGGTGGAGAGACCCAGTACTTC
>few|TRBJ1-1|TRBV10-3|TRBD1
CAVQGAMNTEAFF
TGTGCCGTTCAGGGGGCGATGAACACTGAAGCTTTCTTT
>NA|TRBJ2-3|TRBV10-1|TRBD1
CASSESGQGATDTQYF
TGCGCCAGCAGTGAGTCAGGCCAGGGGGCCACAGATACGCAGTATTTT
>NA|TRBJ2-3|TRBV7-9|TRBD1
CASSSEGTAITDTQYF
TGTGCCAGCAGCAGCGAGGGGACAGCTATCACAGATACGCAGTATTTT
>few|TRBJ1-1|TRBV20-1|NA
CSAPGAGTEAFF
TGCAGTGCCCCGGGGGCGGGCACTGAAGCTTTCTTT
>many|TRBJ1-1|TRBV12-3/TRBV12-4|NA
CASSFNRNTEAFF
TGTGCCAGCAGTTTCAATCGGAACACTGAAGCTTTCTTT
>NA|TRBJ1-5|TRBV2|TRBD1
CASSEEQGGNQPQHF
TGTGCCAGCAGTGAAGAGCAGGGGGGCAATCAGCCCCAGCATTTT
>many|TRBJ1-2|TRBV12-3/TRBV12-4|NA
CASSDYRGYGYTF
TGTGCCAGCAGTGACTACCGGGGGTATGGCTACACCTTC
>NA|TRBJ2-7|TRBV12-3/TRBV12-4|NA
CASSPPGRLLYEQYF
TGTGCCAGCAGTCCCCCCGGGCGGCTACTCTACGAGCAGTACTTC
>few|TRBJ2-5|TRBV12-3/TRBV12-4|NA
CASSRHVRETQYF
TGTGCCAGCAGTAGACATGTACGGGAGACCCAGTACTTC
>few|TRBJ2-1|TRBV6-2/TRBV6-3|TRBD2
CASSYRGRASGTNNEQFF
TGTGCCAGCAGTTACCGAGGAAGGGCTAGCGGGACCAACAATGAGCAGTTCTTC
>few|TRBJ2-2|TRBV6-5|TRBD2
CASSYRLAGTGELFF
TGTGCCAGCAGTTACCGGCTAGCGGGCACCGGGGAGCTGTTTTTT
>NA|TRBJ2-1|TRBV7-8|TRBD2
CASSLSSLGLAGGPAEQFF
TGTGCCAGCAGCTTGTCATCATTGGGACTAGCGGGAGGGCCAGCTGAGCAGTTCTTC
>NA|TRBJ2-3|TRBV20-1|NA
CSARHPDTQYF
TGCAGTGCTCGCCACCCGGATACGCAGTATTTT
>once|TRBJ1-5|TRBV2|NA
CASAPDPDQPQHF
TGTGCCAGCGCGCCGGATCCAGATCAGCCCCAGCATTTT
>NA|TRBJ1-1|TRBV6-5|NA
CASSYGLVMNTEAFF
TGTGCCAGCAGTTACGGGTTGGTTATGAACACTGAAGCTTTCTTT
>NA|TRBJ2-3|TRBV3-1|TRBD2
CASSLTSDGGTQYF
TGTGCCAGCAGCCTAACCAGCGACGGGGGGACGCAGTATTTT
>few|TRBJ2-7|TRBV5-1|NA
CASSSTGDEQYF
TGCGCCAGCAGCTCCACGGGGGACGAGCAGTACTTC
>NA|TRBJ2-1|TRBV6-2/TRBV6-3|TRBD2
CASSYIRGISSGSYNEQFF
TGTGCCAGCAGTTACATACGGGGTATTAGTAGCGGGTCTTACAATGAGCAGTTCTTC
>NA|TRBJ1-3|TRBV4-3|TRBD1
CASSQDLGTGHSGNTIYF
TGCGCCAGCAGCCAAGATTTGGGGACAGGCCACTCTGGAAACACCATATATTTT
>NA|TRBJ2-1|TRBV28|TRBD2
CASTPAGGGYNEQFF
TGTGCCAGCACACCAGCGGGAGGAGGCTACAATGAGCAGTTCTTC
>few|TRBJ2-7|TRBV12-3/TRBV12-4|NA
CASSHQYSYEQYF
TGTGCCAGCAGTCACCAATACTCCTACGAGCAGTACTTC
>few|TRBJ2-7|TRBV7-8|NA
CASSHGTVPYEQYF
TGTGCCAGCAGCCACGGGACGGTTCCCTACGAGCAGTACTTC
>NA|TRBJ1-1|TRBV29-1|NA
CSVRRVNTEAFF
TGCAGCGTGAGGCGGGTAAACACTGAAGCTTTCTTT
>few|TRBJ2-1|TRBV7-2|TRBD2
CASSLVRTSGNDEQFF
TGTGCCAGCAGCTTAGTTCGGACTAGCGGGAATGATGAGCAGTTCTTC
>NA|TRBJ1-1|TRBV5-1|NA
CASSLAGKDEAFF
TGCGCCAGCAGCTTGGCAGGGAAAGATGAAGCTTTCTTT
>few|TRBJ2-5|TRBV20-1|TRBD1
CSARDYGSTTGTLETQYF
TGCAGTGCTAGAGATTATGGGTCAACGACAGGGACGCTAGAGACCCAGTACTTC